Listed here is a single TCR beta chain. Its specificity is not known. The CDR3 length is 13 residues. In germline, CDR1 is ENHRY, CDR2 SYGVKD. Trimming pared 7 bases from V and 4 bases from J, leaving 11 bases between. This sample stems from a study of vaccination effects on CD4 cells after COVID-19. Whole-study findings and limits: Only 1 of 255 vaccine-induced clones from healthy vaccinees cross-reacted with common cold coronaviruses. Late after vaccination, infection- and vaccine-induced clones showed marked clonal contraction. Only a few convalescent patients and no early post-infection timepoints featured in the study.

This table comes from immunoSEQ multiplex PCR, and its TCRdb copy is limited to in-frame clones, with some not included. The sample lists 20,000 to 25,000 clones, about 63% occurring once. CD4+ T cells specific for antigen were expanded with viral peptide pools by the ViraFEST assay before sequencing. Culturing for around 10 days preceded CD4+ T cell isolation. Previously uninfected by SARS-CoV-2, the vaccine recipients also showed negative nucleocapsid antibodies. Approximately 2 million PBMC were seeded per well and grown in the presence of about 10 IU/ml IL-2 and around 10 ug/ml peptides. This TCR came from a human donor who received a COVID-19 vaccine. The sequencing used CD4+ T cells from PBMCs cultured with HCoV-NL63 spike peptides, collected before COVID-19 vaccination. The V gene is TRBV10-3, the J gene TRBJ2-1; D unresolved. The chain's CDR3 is CAIKPDGYNEQFF. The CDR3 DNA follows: TGTGCCATCAAACCCGACGGTTACAATGAGCAGTTCTTC.